This T cell receptor beta chain came from a study of cytomegalovirus exposure and HLA in healthy donors. The PCR made use of 60 Vbeta and 13 Jbeta primers. Using immunoSEQ multiplex PCR, the repertoire was profiled, and TCRdb retains in-frame clones only, with some absent. The sample includes about 140,000 clones, roughly 80% of them seen just once. Each of the donors was a healthy bone marrow donor. The CDR3 length is 11 residues. Trimming removed 6 bases at V and 9 bases at J, with 14 bases between. Germline CDR1 reads DFQATT; CDR2 reads SNEGSKA (reference sequence). Sequences were obtained from PBMCs. The source of this sequence is a female donor in good health and CMV-seronegative. The rearrangement joins TRBV20-1 to TRBJ2-5; TRBD1 is a possible D gene (6 bases). Here the CDR3 DNA reads TGCAGTGCCCGGGACACAGTGGCCCAGTACTTC. Protein: CSARDTVAQYF.